The clone carrying this T cell receptor (beta chain) was observed many times. One entry per CDR3 protein, called by TCRdb with MiXCR from the RACE reads. The sample carries about 380,000 distinct CDR3 sequences, roughly 5% recorded once. This specimen belongs to a study of human T cells and chemical hapten exposure. The time point is: pre-sensitization, week 0. Treatment denoted: therapeutic diphenylcyclopropenone sensitization with weekly scalp DPC. Germline CDR1 and CDR2: MNHEY and SMNVEV (reference sequence). The V and J ends lost 4 bases and 6 bases, in that order; junction bases with no gene match: 4. This CDR3 has 16 residues.

The sample in question was whole blood, obtained in connection with sensitization to the hapten diphenylcyclopropenone (DPC). The receptor was derived from a woman aged 45-65 years with alopecia areata. Some clones in this sample may be carry-over from other donors' samples. The gene calls are TRBV27 and TRBJ2-1; 15 bases line up with TRBD2. The CDR3 sequence is CASSYGTSGRPNEQFF. The CDR3 DNA reads TGTGCCAGCAGTTACGGGACTAGCGGGAGGCCCAATGAGCAGTTCTTC.